These 27 T cell receptor beta chains share one sample of origin, sequenced in a study of T cells in Graves' hyperthyroidism and ophthalmopathy. RNA transcripts yielded amplified TCR beta CDR3 regions. RT-PCR in the first round (using the HTBI primer set) targeted the TCR CDR3. TCRdb reanalysed the multiplex PCR reads using MiXCR and keeps one entry per CDR3 protein. The data hold roughly 700,000 distinct CDR3 sequences, with around 13% observed a single time. Sequences were obtained from blood. Receptors originate from a woman between 18 and 29 years old with Graves' hyperthyroidism.

The J gene is TRBJ1-2, the V gene TRBV13, with D unclear. In germline, CDR1 is PRHDT, CDR2 FYEKMQ (reference sequence). The CDR3 loop spans 16 amino acids. Trimming took off 4 bases at V and 4 bases at J, with 19 bases between the two ends. CDR3 in DNA: TGTGCCAGCAGCTCGATGTTCCTTCTTGGGAGCTATGGCTACACCTTC. This gives the protein CASSSMFLLGSYGYTF.

This clonotype occurred many times. The chain employs TRBV27 and TRBJ1-2, with D maybe TRBD1 (5 bases). The CDR3 covers 15 residues. Per germline, CDR1 MNHEY and CDR2 SMNVEV (reference sequence). V was cut by 4 bases and J by 3 bases, with 15 bases left in between. CDR3 amino acids: CASSSRSTGDYGYTF. As DNA, the CDR3 is TGTGCCAGCAGTTCACGGTCCACGGGGGACTATGGCTACACCTTC.

The chain employs TRBV2 and TRBJ2-1, with D perhaps matching TRBD2 (6 bases). In germline, CDR1 is SNHLY, CDR2 FYNNEI. The CDR3 runs to 16 residues. With 6 bases removed from V and 7 bases from J, the gap between germline ends came to 22 bases. CDR3 sequence: CASRFSGRLYSNEQFF. The CDR3 DNA reads TGTGCCAGCAGATTCTCCGGGAGACTTTATTCGAATGAGCAGTTCTTC. The whole variable domain, remainder taken from reference TRBV2 and TRBJ2-1, is EPEVTQTPSHQVTQMGQEVILRCVPISNHLYFYWYRQILGQKVEFLVSFYNNEISEKSEIFDDQFSVERPDGSNFTLKIRSTKLEDSAMYFCASRFSGRLYSNEQFFGPGTRLTVL.

This clonotype was detected ten times or more. The chain combines TRBV20-1 with TRBJ2-2; 7 positions match TRBD1. The CDR3 covers 13 residues. The germline V gene has CDR1 DFQATT and CDR2 SNEGSKA (reference sequence). Trimming removed 5 bases from V and 0 bases from J; junction bases left unmatched: 0. DNA of the CDR3: TGCAGTGCTGGGACAGCGAACACCGGGGAGCTGTTTTTT. Translating it yields CSAGTANTGELFF.

This clonotype has ten or more counts. This sequence joins TRBV12-3 or TRBV12-4 and TRBJ2-1; 8 bases are a match to TRBD2. The CDR3 consists of 16 residues. With 6 bases clipped from V and 7 bases from J, the junction kept 14 bases outside the gene matches. CDR3 coding DNA: TGTGCCAGCAGGGGTGTCCGGGAGGGCCTAGATAATGAGCAGTTCTTC. It specifies CASRGVREGLDNEQFF.

This clonotype was counted ten times or more. This chain connects TRBV20-1 to TRBJ2-7; D ambiguous. CDR1 and CDR2 from the germline V gene are DFQATT and SNEGSKA (reference sequence). The CDR3 contains 15 residues. V dropped 7 bases and J dropped 5 bases, with 24 bases sitting between them. The CDR3 reads CSGTDGGRNSDEQYF. In DNA, the CDR3 is TGCAGTGGTACCGATGGCGGCAGGAATTCGGACGAGCAGTACTTC.

This clonotype was detected ten times or more. This rearrangement joins TRBV20-1 to TRBJ2-3; TRBD2 is a possible D gene (5 bases). Germline-derived CDR1 and CDR2 are DFQATT and SNEGSKA (reference sequence). The germline V and J ends were trimmed by 0 bases and 6 bases, with 13 bases remaining between them. The CDR3 runs 14 residues. Here the CDR3 reads CSARDRGSKDTQYF. The CDR3 nucleotides are TGCAGTGCTAGAGATCGGGGAAGCAAGGATACGCAGTATTTT.

This clonotype appeared a few times. This chain uses TRBV28 with TRBJ2-3, with 8 bases fitting TRBD1. V dropped 5 bases and J dropped 4; count of bases not matched to a gene: 8. This CDR3 is 15 amino acids long. Germline loops: CDR1 MDHEN, CDR2 SYDVKM. The CDR3 spells CASSPDRGGADTQYF. The CDR3, as DNA: TGTGCCAGCAGTCCCGACAGGGGCGGCGCAGATACGCAGTATTTT.

The table lists this clonotype with many counts. This chain uses TRBV13 with TRBJ2-7, with 10 bases identical to TRBD1. The germline V gene encodes CDR1 PRHDT and CDR2 FYEKMQ (reference sequence). The ends lost 5 bases at V and 3 bases at J; junction bases unmatched: 13. This CDR3 region has 17 residues. The CDR3 DNA follows: TGTGCCAGCAGCCGAGAAGTCGGGACAGGGGTTTTCTACGAGCAGTACTTC. Translating gives CASSREVGTGVFYEQYF.

This clonotype was observed at least ten times. This chain joins TRBV7-3 and TRBJ2-1, with TRBD2 identical over 11 bases. This CDR3 has 17 residues. The germline CDR1 and CDR2 sequences are SGHTA and FQGTGA. Trimming at V came to 4 bases and at J to 5 bases, leaving 10 bases not matched to a gene. The CDR3 region has the DNA TGTGCCAGCAGCTGGGGCCCGGGACTAGCGGTCAACAATGAGCAGTTCTTC. Translated: CASSWGPGLAVNNEQFF.

This clonotype was detected only a few times. Here the CDR3 omits its conserved ending phenylalanine or tryptophan, so a read error is the likely source. The V gene is TRBV11-2, the J gene TRBJ2-2; 9 bases line up with TRBD2. Per germline, CDR1 SGHAT and CDR2 FQNNGV. The CDR3 is made up of 21 amino acids. The V segment lost 0 bases and the J segment 3 bases; nucleotides outside the gene matches: 17. The CDR3 sequence is CASSLEVFAGGPFIDTGELFL. In nucleotides, the CDR3 is TGTGCCAGCAGCTTAGAGGTTTTTGCGGGAGGGCCCTTTATTGACACCGGGGAGCTGTTTCTT.

This clonotype was seen repeatedly, ten times or more. J is TRBJ1-2 and V is TRBV20-1; TRBD1 is a possible D gene (6 bases). This CDR3 has 16 residues. Trimming stripped 0 bases from V and 5 bases from J, with 19 bases between. CDR1 and CDR2 (germline): DFQATT, SNEGSKA (reference sequence). CDR3: CSARENIRGARYGYTF. As DNA, the CDR3 is TGCAGTGCTAGAGAGAATATCCGGGGGGCGCGATATGGCTACACCTTC.

This clonotype showed up just a few times. The chain couples TRBV9 to TRBJ2-1, with a weak D call TRBD2 (7 bases). The CDR3 is made up of 19 amino acids. V dropped 3 bases and J dropped 0 bases, with 22 bases sitting between them. CDR1 is SGDLS and CDR2 is YYNGEE in the germline V gene. This CDR3 reads CASSGGGRGGILSYNEQFF. The CDR3 nucleotides are TGTGCCAGCAGCGGGGGGGGCAGGGGCGGGATACTCTCCTACAATGAGCAGTTCTTC. The full variable domain, its missing parts supplied by reference TRBV9 and TRBJ2-1, is DSGVTQTPKHLITATGQRVTLRCSPRSGDLSVYWYQQSLDQGLQFLIQYYNGEERAKGNILERFSAQQFPDLHSELNLSSLELGDSALYFCASSGGGRGGILSYNEQFFGPGTRLTVL.

Concerning this clonotype itself: The conserved phenylalanine or tryptophan is not found at the CDR3 terminus, so this likely reflects a read error. The chain combines TRBV18 with TRBJ2-7, with 9 bases that match TRBD1. Germline lookup yields CDR1 KGHSH and CDR2 LQKENI. V dropped 3 bases and J dropped 2; count of bases not matched to a gene: 5. CDR3 length equals 15 residues. CDR3 amino acids: CASSPGTGPPYEQYL. The CDR3 DNA follows: TGTGCCAGCTCACCCGGGACAGGGCCTCCCTACGAGCAGTACCTC.

This clonotype was counted only a few times. This chain uses TRBV19 with TRBJ1-5; 10 positions agree with TRBD1. Germline-derived CDR1 and CDR2 are LNHDA and SQIVND (reference sequence). CDR3 length: 15 amino acids. V lost 5 bases to trimming and J lost 6 bases; unmatched junction nucleotides: 7. The CDR3 sequence: CASSPSDRGLQPQHF. CDR3 DNA: TGTGCCAGTAGTCCATCTGACAGGGGGCTTCAGCCCCAGCATTTT.

In its sample, this clonotype was seen many times. V gene TRBV28 combines with J gene TRBJ2-7; weak D call: TRBD2 (5 bases). The ends were cut back, 6 bases at V and 2 bases at J, with 14 bases in the middle. Per germline, CDR1 MDHEN and CDR2 SYDVKM. CDR3 size: 14 residues. For the CDR3, the DNA is TGTGCCAGCAGGCCCCCTAGCTCACCCTACGAGCAGTACTTC. This encodes CASRPPSSPYEQYF.

The table lists this clonotype with a few counts. This sequence joins TRBV3-1 and TRBJ1-6, with unresolved D. The CDR3 is 14 residues long. Germline V CDR1 and CDR2: LGHDT, YNNKEL (reference sequence). V lost 1 base to trimming and J lost 7 bases, with 8 bases between them. The CDR3, as DNA: TGTGCCAGCAGCCAAGTGGAGGGCAATTCACCCCTCCACTTT. This gives the protein CASSQVEGNSPLHF.

The chain recombines TRBV28 with TRBJ1-5; tentative D call: TRBD1 (5 bases). The ends were cut back, 7 bases at V and 2 bases at J, with 12 bases in the middle. This CDR3 has 14 amino acids. The germline V gene has CDR1 MDHEN and CDR2 SYDVKM. The CDR3, as DNA: TGTGCCAGCAACGCAGGACAAGGCAATCAGCCCCAGCATTTT. It codes for CASNAGQGNQPQHF. Complete variable domain (other parts from reference TRBV28 and TRBJ1-5): DVKVTQSSRYLVKRTGEKVFLECVQDMDHENMFWYRQDPGLGLRLIYFSYDVKMKEKGDIPEGYSVSREKKERFSLILESASTNQTSMYLCASNAGQGNQPQHFGDGTRLSIL.

This clonotype was observed a handful of times. V usage is TRBV30 and J usage is TRBJ1-4, with TRBD1 as a possible D gene (5 bases). The V end was cut by 3 bases, the J end by 7 bases, with 9 bases between. Germline lookup yields CDR1 GTSNPN and CDR2 SVGIG (reference sequence). The CDR3 has 12 amino acids. Written as DNA, the CDR3 is TGTGCCTGGAGCGGGGACCGTGAAAAACTGTTTTTT. Its protein product is CAWSGDREKLFF.

This clonotype was recorded at least ten times. The J gene is TRBJ1-6, the V gene TRBV20-1; D gene unclear. V lost 3 bases to trimming and J lost 5 bases, with 8 bases between them. Germline loops: CDR1 DFQATT, CDR2 SNEGSKA (reference sequence). The CDR3 runs to 13 residues. CDR3 region: CSARNTDNSPLHF. CDR3 nucleotides: TGCAGTGCTAGGAACACAGATAATTCACCCCTCCACTTT.

The chain employs TRBV19 and TRBJ2-5; D remains ambiguous. The tail of the sequence fits TRBJ2-1 better, so the J call may be wrong. The CDR3 is 14 residues long. From germline, CDR1 is LNHDA and CDR2 SQIVND (reference sequence). CDR3 in amino acids: CASSMDPAAKTQFF. In nucleotides, the CDR3 is TGTGCCAGTAGTATGGACCCGGCGGCAAAGACCCAGTTCTTC.

To note about this clonotype: This could be a read error, since a much larger clone is one nucleotide away. V is TRBV27 and J is TRBJ2-7, with D unclear. The CDR3 spans 15 residues. V lost 2 bases and J 0 bases, leaving 11 bases between the germline ends. CDR1 and CDR2 (germline): MNHEY, SMNVEV (reference sequence). CDR3 in amino acids: CASSLRAFPSYEQYF. The CDR3 DNA reads as TGTGCCAGCAGTTTAAGGGCCTTCCCCTCCTACGAGCAGTACTTC.

This clonotype occurred many times. V and J are TRBV28 and TRBJ2-2; either TRBD1 or TRBD2 may supply D (5 bases each). Trimming left V 6 bases short and J 0 bases short, with 11 bases between. CDR1 and CDR2 from the germline V gene are MDHEN and SYDVKM. This CDR3 has 15 residues. The CDR3 bases are TGTGCCAGCAGAAAGGGACCCCCGAACACCGGGGAGCTGTTTTTT. This translates into CASRKGPPNTGELFF.

This clonotype has just a few counts. The chain uses TRBV7-8 and TRBJ2-5; weak D call: TRBD1 (5 bases). This CDR3 is 13 amino acids long. V lost 5 bases and J 5 bases, leaving 12 bases between the germline ends. Germline V gene lookup returns CDR1 SGHVS and CDR2 FQNEAQ. The CDR3 DNA is TGTGCCAGCAGCCCACAGGTCCGGGAGACCCAGTACTTC. Its protein is CASSPQVRETQYF. Full variable domain (missing parts from reference TRBV7-8 and TRBJ2-5): GAGVSQSPRYKVAKRGQDVALRCDPISGHVSLFWYQQALGQGPEFLTYFQNEAQLDKSGLPSDRFFAERPEGSVSTLKIQRTQQEDSAVYLCASSPQVRETQYFGPGTRLLVL.

This chain joins TRBV4-1 and TRBJ2-7; D is uncertain. Germline lookup yields CDR1 MGHRA and CDR2 YSYEKL. This CDR3 has 15 residues. Trimming cost V 4 bases and J 2 bases, with 15 bases left between them. The CDR3 nucleotides are TGCGCCAGCAGCCGAGTAGTCGGGCCGACCTACGAGCAGTACTTC. This sequence encodes CASSRVVGPTYEQYF.

About this clonotype: Being one base from a much bigger clone, this may be a read error. Because it lacks the conserved phenylalanine or tryptophan at the end, this CDR3 is likely a read error. The genes are TRBV7-8 and TRBJ1-3; unclear D gene. The germline V gene encodes CDR1 SGHVS and CDR2 FQNEAQ. Trimming left V 7 bases short and J 3 bases short, with 13 bases between. The CDR3 runs to 14 residues. CDR3 sequence: CASKAATFGNTIYL. CDR3 nucleotide sequence: TGTGCCAGCAAGGCAGCCACTTTTGGAAACACCATATATTTA.

This clonotype has just a few counts. This chain joins TRBV29-1 and TRBJ1-2; 11 bases map to TRBD1. The CDR3 runs 12 residues. Germline V gene data show CDR1 as SQVTM and CDR2 as ANQGSEA. The J segment lost 8 bases and the V segment lost 4 bases, leaving 3 bases of the junction unmatched. The CDR3 protein is CSVGGQGAGYTF. CDR3 in DNA: TGCAGCGTTGGCGGACAGGGGGCAGGCTACACCTTC.